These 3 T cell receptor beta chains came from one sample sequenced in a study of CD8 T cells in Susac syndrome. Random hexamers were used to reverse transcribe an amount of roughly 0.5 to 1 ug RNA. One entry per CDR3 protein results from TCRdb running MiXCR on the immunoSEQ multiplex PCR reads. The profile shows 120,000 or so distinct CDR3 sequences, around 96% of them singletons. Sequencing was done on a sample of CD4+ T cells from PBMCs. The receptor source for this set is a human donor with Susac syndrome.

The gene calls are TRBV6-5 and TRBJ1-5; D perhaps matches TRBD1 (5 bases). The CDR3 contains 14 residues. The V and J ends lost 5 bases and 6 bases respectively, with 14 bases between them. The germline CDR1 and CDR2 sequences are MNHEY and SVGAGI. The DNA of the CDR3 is TGTGCCAGCAGTCTCCAGGGAGGTGGTCAGCCCCAGCATTTT. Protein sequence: CASSLQGGGQPQHF.

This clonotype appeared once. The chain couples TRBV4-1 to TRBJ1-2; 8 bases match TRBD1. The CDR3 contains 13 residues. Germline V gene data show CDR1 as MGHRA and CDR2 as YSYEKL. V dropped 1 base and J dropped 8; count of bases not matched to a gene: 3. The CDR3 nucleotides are TGCGCCAGCAGCCAAGCAGACAGGGGAGGCTACACCTTC. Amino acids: CASSQADRGGYTF.

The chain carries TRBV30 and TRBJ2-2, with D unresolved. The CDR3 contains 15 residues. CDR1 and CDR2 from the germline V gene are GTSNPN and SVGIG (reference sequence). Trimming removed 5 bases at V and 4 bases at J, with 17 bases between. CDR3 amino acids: CAWLRGGSGTGELFF. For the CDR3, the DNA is TGTGCCTGGCTGAGAGGCGGTTCCGGCACCGGGGAGCTGTTTTTT. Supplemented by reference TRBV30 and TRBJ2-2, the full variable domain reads SQTIHQWPATLVQPVGSPLSLECTVEGTSNPNLYWYRQAAGRGLQLLFYSVGIGQISSEVPQNLSASRPQDRQFILSSKKLLLSDSGFYLCAWLRGGSGTGELFFGEGSRLTVL.